This T cell receptor (beta chain) was captured in a study of blood T cell repertoires in COVID-19. Germline V gene lookup returns CDR1 PRHDT and CDR2 FYEKMQ (reference sequence). V trimming: 5 bases; J trimming: 2 bases; junction bases outside the gene matches: 10. The CDR3 loop spans 16 amino acids. TCRdb's copy holds only in-frame clones and misses some; the assay was immunoSEQ multiplex PCR. There are approximately 230,000 clones in the sample; 85% to 90% occur only once, and about 4% lies in the top ten. The origin of this receptor is a woman aged 30 to 39 who had recovered from COVID-19. J is TRBJ1-2 and V is TRBV13; 8 bases align to TRBD1. The sample was PBMCs or T cells enriched from blood (not recorded which). The CDR3 DNA follows: TGTGCCAGCAGCATTCAGGGGGCGGTCGTGAACTATGGCTACACCTTC. This translates into CASSIQGAVVNYGYTF. The entire variable domain, with the rest obtained from reference TRBV13 and TRBJ1-2, is as follows: AAGVIQSPRHLIKEKRETATLKCYPIPRHDTVYWYQQGPGQDPQFLISFYEKMQSDKGSIPDRFSAQQFSDYHSELNMSSLELGDSALYFCASSIQGAVVNYGYTFGSGTRLTVV.